This T cell receptor beta chain was sequenced during a study of identical twins. Unique molecular identifiers were in the cDNA, with template-switch universal primer binding. TCRdb processed the 5' RACE reads anew with MiXCR; each CDR3 protein has one entry. The table shows 400,000 to 500,000 distinct CDR3 sequences, with approximately 17% occurring only once. Overall study findings and caveats: Fewer insertions characterized abundant cord blood beta clonotypes, whereas memory repertoires showed none.

This CDR3 spans 14 amino acids. J was trimmed by 14 bases and V by 0 bases; bases with no gene match: 10. Points on this clonotype: Antigen: not known.

This clonotype was sampled from a man in his fifties or sixties in good health. The sequenced material came from naive T cells sorted from blood. The rearrangement links TRBV12-3 or TRBV12-4 to TRBJ2-1, with 7 bases lining up with TRBD1. The CDR3 DNA is TGTGCCAGCAGTTTAGCGGATCGAAGGGGACAGAAGTTCTTC. Its protein product is CASSLADRRGQKFF.